This T cell receptor (beta chain) was sequenced for a study of blood T cell repertoires in COVID-19. The overall study: The United States, Italy and Spain were the sources of the acute and convalescent COVID-19 samples. T cells, B-cell-depleted T cells, or PBMCs provided the cDNA or gDNA that served as material.

Per the study methods: The assay estimated nucleated cells by amplifying reference gene primers. The data were produced by immunoSEQ multiplex PCR, yet TCRdb's version contains in-frame clones alone and is incomplete. V and J calls plus clone size are reproduced from that table; the DNA served to infer D and trimming. Among about 150,000 clones listed, roughly 87% were seen once. The TCR was taken from a woman aged 60-75 years with active or convalescent COVID-19. What was sequenced was peripheral blood.

CDR3 amino acids: CASSKASGSSYNEQFF. In nucleotides, the CDR3 is TGTGCCAGTAGTAAGGCTAGCGGGAGCTCCTACAATGAGCAGTTCTTC. V and J are TRBV19 and TRBJ2-1; 10 positions match TRBD2. CDR1 is LNHDA and CDR2 is SQIVND in the germline V gene (reference sequence). The CDR3 extends over 16 amino acids. The trim removed 4 bases at V and 0 bases at J, leaving 3 bases unmatched.